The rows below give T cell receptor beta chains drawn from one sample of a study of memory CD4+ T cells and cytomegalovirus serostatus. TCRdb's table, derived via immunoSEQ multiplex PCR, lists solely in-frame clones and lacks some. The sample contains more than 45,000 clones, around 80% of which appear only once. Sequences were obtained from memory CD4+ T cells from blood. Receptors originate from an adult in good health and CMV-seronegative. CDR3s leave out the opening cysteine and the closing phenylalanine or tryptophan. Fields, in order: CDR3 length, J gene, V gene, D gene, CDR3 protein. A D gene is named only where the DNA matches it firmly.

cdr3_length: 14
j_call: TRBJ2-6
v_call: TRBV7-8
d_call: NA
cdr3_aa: ASSLMDVAGANVLT

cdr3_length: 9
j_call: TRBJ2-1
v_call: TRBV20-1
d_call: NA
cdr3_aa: SARVDSRWF

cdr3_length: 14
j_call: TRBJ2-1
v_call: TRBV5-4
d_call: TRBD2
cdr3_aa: ASSLARLAGYNEQF

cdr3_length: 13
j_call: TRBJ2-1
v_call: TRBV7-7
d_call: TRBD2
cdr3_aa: ASSQAGGINNEQF

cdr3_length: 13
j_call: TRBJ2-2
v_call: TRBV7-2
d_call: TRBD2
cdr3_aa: ASSWTSGSPGELF

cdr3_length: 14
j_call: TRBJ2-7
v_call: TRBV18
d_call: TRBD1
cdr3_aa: ASSPQVPGQGVEQY

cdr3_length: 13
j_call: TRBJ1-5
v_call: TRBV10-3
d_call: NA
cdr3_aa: AISEFAAGNQPQH

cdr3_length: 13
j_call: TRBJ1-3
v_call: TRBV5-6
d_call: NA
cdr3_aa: ASSLPMGAGNTIY

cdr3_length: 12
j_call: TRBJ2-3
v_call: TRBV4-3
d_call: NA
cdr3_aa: ASSQDRQEDTNY

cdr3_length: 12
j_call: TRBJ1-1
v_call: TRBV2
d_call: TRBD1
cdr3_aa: ASSLGQLNTEAF

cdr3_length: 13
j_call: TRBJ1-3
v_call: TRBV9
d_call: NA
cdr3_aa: ASSVASQTGNTIY

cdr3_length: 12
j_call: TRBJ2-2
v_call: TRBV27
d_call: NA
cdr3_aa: ASSLRPGTGELF

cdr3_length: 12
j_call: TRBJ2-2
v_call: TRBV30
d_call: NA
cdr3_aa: SYKRLAVPGELF

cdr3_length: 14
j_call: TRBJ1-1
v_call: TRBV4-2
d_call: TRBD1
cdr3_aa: ASSQGPTGVNTEAF

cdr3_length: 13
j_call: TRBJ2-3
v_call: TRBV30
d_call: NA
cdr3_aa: AWTLDFGVTDTQY

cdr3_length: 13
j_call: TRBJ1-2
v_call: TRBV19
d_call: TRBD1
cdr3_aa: ASSSPDRANYGYT

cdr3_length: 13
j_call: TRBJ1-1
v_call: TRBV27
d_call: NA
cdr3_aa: ASSADGLLNTEAF

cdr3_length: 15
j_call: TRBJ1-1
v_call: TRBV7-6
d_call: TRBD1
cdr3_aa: ASSSGTVKVMNTEAF

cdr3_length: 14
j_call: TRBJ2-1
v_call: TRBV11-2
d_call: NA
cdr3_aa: ASSLGQGLSVDEQF

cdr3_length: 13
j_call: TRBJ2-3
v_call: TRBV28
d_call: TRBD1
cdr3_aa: ASSFVTGITDTQY

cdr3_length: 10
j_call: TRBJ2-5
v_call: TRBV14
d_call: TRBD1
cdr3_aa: AVGQGQETQY

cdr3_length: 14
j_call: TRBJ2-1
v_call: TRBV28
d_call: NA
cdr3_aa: ASSLSGVSRYNEQF

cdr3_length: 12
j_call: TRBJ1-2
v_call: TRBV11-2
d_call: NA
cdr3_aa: ASSPETGNYGYT

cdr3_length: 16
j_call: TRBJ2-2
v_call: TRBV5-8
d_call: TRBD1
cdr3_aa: ASSLQGATHSPTGELF

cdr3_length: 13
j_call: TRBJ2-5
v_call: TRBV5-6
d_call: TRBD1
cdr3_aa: ASSVTGGIEETQY

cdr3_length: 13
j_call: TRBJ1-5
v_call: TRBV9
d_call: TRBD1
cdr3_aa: ASSLGQGTREPQH

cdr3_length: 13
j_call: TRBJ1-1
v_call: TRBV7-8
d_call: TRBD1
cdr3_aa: ASSPRQGSSTEAF

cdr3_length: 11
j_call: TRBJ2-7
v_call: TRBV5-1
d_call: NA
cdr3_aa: ASSLGQTLEQY

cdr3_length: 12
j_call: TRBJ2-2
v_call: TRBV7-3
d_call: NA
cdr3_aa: ASSPSPWAGELF

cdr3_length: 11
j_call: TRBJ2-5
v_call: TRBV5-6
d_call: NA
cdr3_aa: ASSFPQEETQY